The T cell receptor (beta chain) described here comes from a study of blood T cells in healthy people across ages (dated by TCRdb to the mid-2010s). With respect to the entire study: In model experiments, template switching captured roughly one uniquely barcoded TCR beta cDNA molecule for every two T cells. To track age-related changes in TCR beta repertoire diversity, the study relied on deep sequencing normalized with unique cDNA molecular identifiers. The donors were divided into four age groups: young (average around 17 years), middle-aged (under 40), aged (roughly 66) and long-lived (about 84). To avoid experimental bias, donors of different ages were randomly spread across the sequencing lanes. The study analyzed two additional independent replicas of 1 million unique cDNA reads from the same blood draw for two donors, one aged 18 to 30 and one aged 80 or older.

Note on this clonotype: This clone's antigen is unknown. No base quality information exists; no much larger clone differs at one position.

Beyond this particular receptor, the publication reports: Compared with the aged group, the long-lived group had more naive CD4+ T cells, fewer expanded clones and increased TCR diversity, a pattern suggesting age selection. Because the CMV infection status of the donors was unknown, age-related changes in expanded clonotypes may potentially have been confounded. Estimates of total diversity based on one million sequenced T cells were regarded as lower bounds and as underestimates. Observed TCR beta diversity per million T cells fell roughly linearly with age, and a significant reduction was already apparent by age roughly 40. There was a strong correlation between observed TCR beta diversity and the percentage of naive T cells measured by flow cytometry. Bulk unsorted PBMC profiling prevented conclusive comparison of naive and antigen-experienced compartments.

The CDR3 starts with the cysteine, ends with the phenylalanine, and has 15 residues. The read is trimmed to its CDR3 DNA, 45 bases read in frame from base 1. Taken from the germline V gene, the CDR1 and CDR2 loops are MRHNA and SNTAGT. Trimming removed 5 bases from V and 3 bases from J, leaving 14 bases between the germline ends. The library was made by 5' RACE. Data came from an Illumina HiSeq 2500. A second PCR of roughly 7 to 12 cycles was run with a J-beta primer mix and a sample-barcoded 5' primer. A template-switch 5' adaptor carrying 12 random nucleotides introduced a unique molecular identifier onto each TCR beta cDNA molecule. Each sample yielded at least 2.5 million CDR3-containing paired-end reads. First-strand cDNA was synthesized from all RNA with the Mint cDNA synthesis kit, primed by a TRBC-specific oligonucleotide. Following uracil-DNA glycosylase treatment, a first 18-cycle PCR with universal primers M1SS and BC2_uni_R was performed on all cDNA. Turning to the authors' computational methods: For normalization, 1 million high-quality reads were randomly selected from each sample, with every read carrying a distinct molecular identifier. Reads with shared molecular identifiers were discarded instead of being binned into consensus sequences. MiTCR, with a Q25 quality threshold and the strictest error-elimination algorithm, was used for CDR3 identification, clonotype clustering and error correction. A nonparametric unseen species model with Euler transformation was used to estimate a lower bound on total TCR beta diversity. The public reads were quality trimmed at Q25 with fastp and then assembled into clones with MiXCR by TCRdb, keeping productive beta chains. Every CDR3 protein is listed once, alongside the most common genes and DNA of its rows. These V and J calls derive from TCRdb rather than the authors' analysis. The sample table contains fewer than 900,000 distinct CDR3 sequences; only one count was recorded for roughly 45% of them. The top ten clonotypes cover 20% to 25% of the sample.

The donors were roughly 39 Caucasian individuals from Russia, aged roughly 6 to 100 years, who were systemically healthy. Approximately 9.3 milliliters of peripheral blood were collected from each donor into EDTA-treated Vacutainer tubes. Ficoll-Paque density-gradient centrifugation was used to isolate PBMCs, with at least 6 million per sample. Trizol reagent was used to extract total RNA from the PBMCs, yielding at least 5 micrograms per sample. For every donor, an aliquot of PBMCs went through flow cytometry to measure the percentages of naive CD45RAhigh/CD27high T cells. The sample consisted of blood. The source is a woman aged 60-70 years in good health. Here the chain combines TRBV6-4 and TRBJ1-5, with a weak D call of TRBD1 (5 bases match). The DNA sequence is TGTGCCAGCAGTCTCGGGACGGCGGACAATCAGCCCCAGCATTTT. Protein translation: CASSLGTADNQPQHF.